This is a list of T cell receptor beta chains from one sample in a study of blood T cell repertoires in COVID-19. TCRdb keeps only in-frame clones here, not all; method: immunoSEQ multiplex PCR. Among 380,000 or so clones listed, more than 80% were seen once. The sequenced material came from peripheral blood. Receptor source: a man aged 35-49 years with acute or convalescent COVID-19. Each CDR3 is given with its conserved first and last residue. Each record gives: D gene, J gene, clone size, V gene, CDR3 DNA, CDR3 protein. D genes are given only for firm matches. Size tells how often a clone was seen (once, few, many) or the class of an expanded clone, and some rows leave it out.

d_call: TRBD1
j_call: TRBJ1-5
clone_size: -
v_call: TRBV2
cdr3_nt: TGTGCCAGCAGTGAAGCGGGTTGGACAGGGCGTCAGCCCCAGCATTTT
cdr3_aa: CASSEAGWTGRQPQHF

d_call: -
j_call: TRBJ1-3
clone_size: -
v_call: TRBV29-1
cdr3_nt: TGCAGCGTGGGACTCAGCTCTGGAAACACCATATATTTT
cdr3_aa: CSVGLSSGNTIYF

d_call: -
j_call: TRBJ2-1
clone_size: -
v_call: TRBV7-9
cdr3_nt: TGTGCCAGCAGCGCTTCAGGGTATGAGCAGTTCTTC
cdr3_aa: CASSASGYEQFF

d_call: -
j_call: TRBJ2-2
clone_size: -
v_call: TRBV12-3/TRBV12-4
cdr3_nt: TGTGCCAGCAGTCGCCTCTATACCGGGGAGCTGTTTTTT
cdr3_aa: CASSRLYTGELFF

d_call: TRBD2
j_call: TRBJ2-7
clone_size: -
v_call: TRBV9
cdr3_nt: TGTGCCAGCAGCGCCCTAGCGGGTTCTACCTACGAGCAGTACTTC
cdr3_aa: CASSALAGSTYEQYF

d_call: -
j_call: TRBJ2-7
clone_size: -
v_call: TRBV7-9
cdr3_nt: TGTGCCAGCAGCTCACACGACAGACTCAGCTACGAGCAGTACTTC
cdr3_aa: CASSSHDRLSYEQYF

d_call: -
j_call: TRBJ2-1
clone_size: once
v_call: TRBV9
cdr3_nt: TGTGCCAGCAGCGTAGTTTCAGGGAATGAGCAGTTCTTC
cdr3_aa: CASSVVSGNEQFF

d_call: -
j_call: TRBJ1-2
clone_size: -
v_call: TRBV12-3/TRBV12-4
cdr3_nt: TGTGCCAGCAGTTTGAGGCGCTACACCTTC
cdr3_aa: CASSLRRYTF

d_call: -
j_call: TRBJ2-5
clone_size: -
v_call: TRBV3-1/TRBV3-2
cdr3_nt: TGTGCCAGCAGCCTTTTAGGGGTGTGGGAGACCCAGTACTTC
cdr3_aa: CASSLLGVWETQYF

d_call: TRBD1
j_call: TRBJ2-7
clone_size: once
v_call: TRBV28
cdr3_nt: TGTGCCAGCAGTTTTCCCACACAGGGGTCTAACCGCCCCTACGAGCAGTACTTC
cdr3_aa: CASSFPTQGSNRPYEQYF

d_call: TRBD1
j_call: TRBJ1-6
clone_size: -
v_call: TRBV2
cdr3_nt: TGTGCCAGCAGTGAAGGGGACAGAACAGCATCGGGCCCGGGTTCACCCCTCCACTTT
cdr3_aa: CASSEGDRTASGPGSPLHF

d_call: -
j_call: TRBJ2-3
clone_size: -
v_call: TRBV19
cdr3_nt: TGTGCCAGTAGTATTTCCGTCGTGAGACTAGTCACAGATACGCAGTATTTT
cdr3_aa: CASSISVVRLVTDTQYF

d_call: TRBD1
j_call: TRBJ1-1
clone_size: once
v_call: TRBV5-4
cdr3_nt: TGTGCCAGCAGCCCCAGGCCAGGGGGAGTGAACACTGAAGCTTTCTTT
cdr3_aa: CASSPRPGGVNTEAFF

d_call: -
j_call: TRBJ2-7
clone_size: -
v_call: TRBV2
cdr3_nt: TGTGCCAGCAGTAAAATAGCGAACTCCTACGAGCAGTACTTC
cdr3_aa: CASSKIANSYEQYF

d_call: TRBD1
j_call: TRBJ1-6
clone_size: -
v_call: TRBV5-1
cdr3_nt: TGCGCCAGCAGCTTGGCTGACGGACAGGGTGGGAATTCACCCCTCCACTTT
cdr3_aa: CASSLADGQGGNSPLHF

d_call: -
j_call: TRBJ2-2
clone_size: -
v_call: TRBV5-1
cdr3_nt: TGCGCCAGCAGTGACACCCGAGCCGGGGAGCTGTTTTTT
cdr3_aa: CASSDTRAGELFF

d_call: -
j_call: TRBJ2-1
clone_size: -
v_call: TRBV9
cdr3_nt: TGTGCCAGCAGCGTTCGCGACGGGAGAAGGGTCAATGAGCAGTTCTTC
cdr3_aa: CASSVRDGRRVNEQFF

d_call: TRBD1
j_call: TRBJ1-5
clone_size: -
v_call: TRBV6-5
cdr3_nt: TGTGCCAGCAGCCCAAGGACAGGGGACAATCAGCCCCAGCATTTT
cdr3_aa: CASSPRTGDNQPQHF

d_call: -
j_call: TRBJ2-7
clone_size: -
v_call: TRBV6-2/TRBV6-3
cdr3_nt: TGTGCCAGCAGTCTGCGCGGGCCTAACCAGTACTTC
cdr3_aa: CASSLRGPNQYF

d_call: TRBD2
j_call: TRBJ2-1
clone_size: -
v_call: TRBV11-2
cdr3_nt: TGTGCCAGCAGCCGTTGGGGGGGTTCCTACAATGAGCAGTTCTTC
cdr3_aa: CASSRWGGSYNEQFF

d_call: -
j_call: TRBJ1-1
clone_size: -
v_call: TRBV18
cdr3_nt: TGTGCCAGCTCACCGACAGGTGGAAGACTGAACACTGAAGCTTTCTTT
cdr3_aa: CASSPTGGRLNTEAFF

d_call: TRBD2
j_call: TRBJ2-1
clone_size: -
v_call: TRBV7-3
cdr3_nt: TGTGCCAGCAGCTTAACGGGAGGGTACAATGAGCAGTTCTTC
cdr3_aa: CASSLTGGYNEQFF

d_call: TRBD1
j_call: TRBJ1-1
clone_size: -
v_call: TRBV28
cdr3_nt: TGTGCCAGCCAAGGGGGAAACAGGGGATTGACTGAAGCTTTCTTT
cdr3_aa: CASQGGNRGLTEAFF

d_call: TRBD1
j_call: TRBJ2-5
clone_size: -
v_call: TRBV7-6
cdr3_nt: TGTGCCAGCAGCTCACGACAGGGTGAGACCCAGTACTTC
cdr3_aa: CASSSRQGETQYF

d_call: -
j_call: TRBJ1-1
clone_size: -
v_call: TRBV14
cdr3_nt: TGCCCCCGGGGGGCGAACACTGAAGCTTTCTTT
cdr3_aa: CPRGANTEAFF

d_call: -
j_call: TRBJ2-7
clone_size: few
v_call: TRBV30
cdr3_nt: TGTGCCTGGACTACCTCCTACGAGCAGTACTTC
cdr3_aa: CAWTTSYEQYF

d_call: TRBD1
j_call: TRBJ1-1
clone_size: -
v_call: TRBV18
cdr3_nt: TGTGCCAGCTCACCATGGACAGGATCTGAAGCTTTCTTT
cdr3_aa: CASSPWTGSEAFF

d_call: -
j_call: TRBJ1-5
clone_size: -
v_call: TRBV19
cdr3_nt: TGTGCCAGTAGTATAATAGTTAGCAATCAGCCCCAGCATTTT
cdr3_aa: CASSIIVSNQPQHF

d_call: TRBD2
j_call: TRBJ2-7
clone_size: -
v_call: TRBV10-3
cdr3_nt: TGTGCCATCACCTCCACCCAGACTAGCAGAGCCTACGAGCAGTACTTC
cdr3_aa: CAITSTQTSRAYEQYF

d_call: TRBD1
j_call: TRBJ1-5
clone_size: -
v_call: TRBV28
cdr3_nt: TGTGCCAGCAGTCCGGGAGGGGGCGGACAGCCCCAGCATTTT
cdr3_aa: CASSPGGGGQPQHF

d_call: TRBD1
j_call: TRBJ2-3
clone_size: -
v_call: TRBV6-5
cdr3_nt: TGTGCCAGCAGTTCCACGGGACAGGGCGTCGATACGCAGTATTTT
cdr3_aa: CASSSTGQGVDTQYF

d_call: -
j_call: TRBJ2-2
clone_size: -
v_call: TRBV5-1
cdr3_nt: TGCGCCAGCAGCCCAAGGTTTAGCGAGAACACCGGGGAGCTGTTTTTT
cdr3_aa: CASSPRFSENTGELFF

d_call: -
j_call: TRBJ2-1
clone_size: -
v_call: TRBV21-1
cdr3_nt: TGTGCCAGCAGCAAAGTAGGAGTAGCGGGTGATTACAATGAGCAGTTCTTC
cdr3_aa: CASSKVGVAGDYNEQFF

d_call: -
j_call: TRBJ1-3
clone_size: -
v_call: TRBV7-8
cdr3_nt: TGTGCCAGCAGCCGAGGACGGAGCTCTGGAAACACCATATATTTT
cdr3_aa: CASSRGRSSGNTIYF

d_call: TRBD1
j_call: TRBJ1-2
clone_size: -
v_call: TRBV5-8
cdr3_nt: TGTGCCAGGCCGGACAGGGCGAACTATGGCTACACCTTC
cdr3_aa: CARPDRANYGYTF

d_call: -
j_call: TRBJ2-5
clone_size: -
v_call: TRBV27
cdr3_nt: TGTGCCAGCCAGAAGGGGGGACAGAGAGAAGAGACCCAGTACTTC
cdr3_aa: CASQKGGQREETQYF

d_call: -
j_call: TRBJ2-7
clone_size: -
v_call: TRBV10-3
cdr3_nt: TGTGCCATCAGTGAGGGGGAGACCTACGAGCAGTACTTC
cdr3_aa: CAISEGETYEQYF

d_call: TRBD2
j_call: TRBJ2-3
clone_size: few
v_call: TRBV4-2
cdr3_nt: TGTGCCAGCAGCAAACGGCTTTGGGTGGCGGGAGATCTAACAGATACGCAGTATTTT
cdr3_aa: CASSKRLWVAGDLTDTQYF

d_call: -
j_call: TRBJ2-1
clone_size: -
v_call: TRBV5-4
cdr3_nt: TGTGCCAGCAGCGGGGGGGCTAATGAGCAGTTCTTC
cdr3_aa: CASSGGANEQFF

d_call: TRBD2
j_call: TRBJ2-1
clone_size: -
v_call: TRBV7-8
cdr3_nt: TGTGCCAGCAGCTTAGTCGCGGGAGAAGTTTACAATGAGCAGTTCTTC
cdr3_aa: CASSLVAGEVYNEQFF

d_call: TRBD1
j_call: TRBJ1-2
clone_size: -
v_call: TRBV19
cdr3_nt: TGTGCCAGTAGGAAACCGGGACAGGGGTACTATGGCTACACCTTC
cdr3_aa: CASRKPGQGYYGYTF

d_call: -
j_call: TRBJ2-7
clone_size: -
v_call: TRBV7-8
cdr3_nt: TGTGCCAGCAGCTACTATAGGGGCAGGGACGAGCAGTACTTC
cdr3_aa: CASSYYRGRDEQYF

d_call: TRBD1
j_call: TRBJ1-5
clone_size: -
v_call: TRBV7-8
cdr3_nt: TGTGCCAGCAGCAAGAGGACAGGGCGCGATCAGCCCCAGCATTTT
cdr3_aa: CASSKRTGRDQPQHF

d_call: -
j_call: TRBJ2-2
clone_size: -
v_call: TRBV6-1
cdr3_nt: TGTGCCAGCAGTCCGACTAGTGCCGGGGAGCTGTTTTTT
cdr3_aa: CASSPTSAGELFF

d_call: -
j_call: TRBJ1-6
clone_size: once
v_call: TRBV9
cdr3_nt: TGTGCCAGCAGCGTAGATCCGGGGGTAGGATCACCCCTCCACTTT
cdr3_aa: CASSVDPGVGSPLHF

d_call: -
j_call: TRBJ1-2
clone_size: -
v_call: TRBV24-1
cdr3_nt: TGTGCCACCAGTCCGAGGGCTACTAACTATGGCTACACCTTC
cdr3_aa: CATSPRATNYGYTF

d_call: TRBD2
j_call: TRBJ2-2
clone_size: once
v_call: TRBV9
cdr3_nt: TGTGCCAGCAGCGTACAAGCGGGAGCGAACACCGGGGAGCTGTTTTTT
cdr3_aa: CASSVQAGANTGELFF

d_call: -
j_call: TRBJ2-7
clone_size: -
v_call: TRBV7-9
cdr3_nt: TGTGCCAGCAGCTTCTCTACTTATGCCTACGAGCAGTACTTC
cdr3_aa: CASSFSTYAYEQYF

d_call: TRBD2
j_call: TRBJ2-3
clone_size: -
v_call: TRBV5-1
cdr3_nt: TGCGCCAGCAGTCGGACTAGCGGGGGGGCAGCAGATACGCAGTATTTT
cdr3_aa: CASSRTSGGAADTQYF

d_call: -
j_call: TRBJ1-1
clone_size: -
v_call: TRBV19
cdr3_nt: TGTGCCAGTAGTATAGATAGGGGAAGAACTGAAGCTTTCTTT
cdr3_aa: CASSIDRGRTEAFF

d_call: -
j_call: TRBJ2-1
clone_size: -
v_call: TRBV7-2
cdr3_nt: TGTGCCAGCAGCCGCCGCGACGGGATTTACAATGAGCAGTTCTTC
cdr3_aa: CASSRRDGIYNEQFF

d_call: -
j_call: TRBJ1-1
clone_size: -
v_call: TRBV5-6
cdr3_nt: TGTGCCAGCAGCTTGGGCCCAGGGGTAATTGAAGCTTTCTTT
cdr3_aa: CASSLGPGVIEAFF

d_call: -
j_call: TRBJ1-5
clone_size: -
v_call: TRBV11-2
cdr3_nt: TGTGCCAGCAGCAGGGGGAATCAGCCCCAGCATTTT
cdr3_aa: CASSRGNQPQHF

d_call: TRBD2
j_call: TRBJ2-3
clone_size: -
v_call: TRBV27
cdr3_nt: TGTGCCAGCGGAACTAGCGACTCAATCTGGGATACGCAGTATTTT
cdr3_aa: CASGTSDSIWDTQYF

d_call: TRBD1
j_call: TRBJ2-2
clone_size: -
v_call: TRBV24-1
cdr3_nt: TGTGCCACCAGTGATGGGGACAGGGAGTCCGGGGAGCTGTTTTTT
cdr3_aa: CATSDGDRESGELFF

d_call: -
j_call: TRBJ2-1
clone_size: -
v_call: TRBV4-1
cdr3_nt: TGCGCCAGCAGCCAAGTCTTTCGCGGAGCCAATCCCAATGAGCAGTTCTTC
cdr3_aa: CASSQVFRGANPNEQFF

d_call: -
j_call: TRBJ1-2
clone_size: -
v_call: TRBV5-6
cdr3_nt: TGTGCCAGCAGCTTACTCTTGCCCGGTGGCTACACCTTC
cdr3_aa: CASSLLLPGGYTF

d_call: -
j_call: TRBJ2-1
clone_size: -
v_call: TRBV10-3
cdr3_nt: TGTGCCATCAGTGAACACAGTCGGGTAGGGGGTAATGAGCAGTTCTTC
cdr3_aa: CAISEHSRVGGNEQFF

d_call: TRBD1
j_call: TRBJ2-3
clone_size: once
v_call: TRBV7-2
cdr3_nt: TGTGCCAGCAGCTTCGGGACAGGGGGGGGCACAGATACGCAGTATTTT
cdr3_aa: CASSFGTGGGTDTQYF